What follows are 25 T cell receptor beta chains derived from one specimen sequenced in a study of monozygotic twins with cystic fibrosis. Only in-frame clones appear in the TCRdb table, and some are missing; sequencing was by immunoSEQ multiplex PCR. Of more than 15,000 clones listed, more than 80% are singletons. Sequences were obtained from blood. The source of these receptors is a girl aged 2 to 9 with cystic fibrosis.

The gene calls are TRBV19 and TRBJ1-4; D is unclear. The CDR3 consists of 11 residues. The V and J ends lost 5 bases and 7 bases respectively, with 5 bases between them. Germline CDR1 LNHDA, CDR2 SQIVND (reference sequence). The CDR3 sequence is CASSQLEKLFF. CDR3 bases: TGTGCCAGTAGTCAACTTGAAAAACTGTTTTTT.

This chain joins TRBV5-6 and TRBJ1-1, with D maybe TRBD1 (5 bases). Per the germline V gene, CDR1 is SGHDT and CDR2 is YYEEEE. The CDR3 extends over 14 amino acids. V lost 2 bases to trimming and J lost 0 bases, with 8 bases between them. CDR3 nucleotide sequence: TGTGCCAGCAGCTTATGGGACTTGAACACTGAAGCTTTCTTT. Translating gives CASSLWDLNTEAFF.

This rearrangement joins TRBV7-2 to TRBJ1-2, with unresolved D. This CDR3 has 14 residues. Germline-derived CDR1 and CDR2 are SGHTA and FQGNSA. The ends were cut back, 3 bases at V and 9 bases at J, with 17 bases in the middle. The CDR3 protein is CASSFNTGYLSYTF. Written as DNA, the CDR3 is TGTGCCAGCAGCTTTAATACCGGGTATTTGAGCTACACCTTC.

The gene calls are TRBV7-6 and TRBJ2-2; D may be TRBD1 or TRBD2 (5 bases each). Trimming pared 5 bases from V and 3 bases from J, leaving 10 bases between. The CDR3 spans 14 residues. CDR1 SGHVS and CDR2 FNYEAQ come from the germline V gene. CDR3 coding DNA: TGTGCCAGCAGCGAACTAGGGGACACCGGGGAGCTGTTTTTT. Amino acids: CASSELGDTGELFF.

The rearrangement links TRBV28 to TRBJ1-2; D is unclear. With 4 bases removed from V and 2 bases from J, the gap between germline ends came to 11 bases. The CDR3 extends over 14 amino acids. Germline V gives CDR1 MDHEN, CDR2 SYDVKM. This CDR3 is CASSSPGPNYGYTF. CDR3 coding DNA: TGTGCCAGCAGTTCCCCTGGACCAAACTATGGCTACACCTTC.

The chain joins TRBV5-1 to TRBJ2-7; TRBD2 might be the D (5 bases). This CDR3 contains 13 residues. The V gene lost 5 bases and the J gene lost 3 bases, with 12 bases spanning the gap. The germline V gene encodes CDR1 SGHRS and CDR2 YFSETQ. CDR3 bases: TGCGCCAGCAGTTTTGGACGGGACTACGAGCAGTACTTC. It is translated as CASSFGRDYEQYF.

The genes are TRBV6-1 and TRBJ1-2; tentatively, D is TRBD1 (5 bases). V gave up 8 bases and J gave up 4 bases, with 14 bases separating them. The CDR3 consists of 13 residues. The V gene's germline CDR1 is MNHNS and CDR2 SASEGT. CDR3: CASHDSSVYGYTF. The CDR3 nucleotides are TGTGCCAGCCACGACAGTTCAGTCTATGGCTACACCTTC.

This rearrangement joins TRBV5-1 to TRBJ2-7; no clear D. The CDR3 runs 11 residues. V dropped 4 bases and J dropped 2 bases, with 4 bases sitting between them. In germline, CDR1 is SGHRS, CDR2 YFSETQ. In nucleotides, the CDR3 is TGCGCCAGCAGCCCTGCCTACGAGCAGTACTTC. This codes for CASSPAYEQYF.

The rearrangement joins TRBV19 to TRBJ2-1; possibly TRBD2 for D (6 bases). V was trimmed by 1 base and J by 6 bases, leaving 10 bases between them. Germline CDR1 and CDR2: LNHDA and SQIVND (reference sequence). The CDR3 consists of 14 residues. Here the CDR3 reads CASSIGGGVNEQFF. The CDR3 coding sequence is TGTGCCAGTAGTATAGGAGGAGGGGTCAATGAGCAGTTCTTC. The whole variable domain, filled in from reference TRBV19 and TRBJ2-1, reads DGGITQSPKYLFRKEGQNVTLSCEQNLNHDAMYWYRQDPGQGLRLIYYSQIVNDFQKGDIAEGYSVSREKKESFPLTVTSAQKNPTAFYLCASSIGGGVNEQFFGPGTRLTVL.

The chain links TRBV6-1 to TRBJ1-1, with D possibly TRBD1 on 5 matching bases. The CDR3 loop spans 13 amino acids. Germline V CDR1 and CDR2: MNHNS, SASEGT. Trimming stripped 2 bases from V and 2 bases from J, with 6 bases between. CDR3 sequence reads: CASSEQGNTEAFF. The CDR3 region has the DNA TGTGCCAGCAGTGAACAGGGTAACACTGAAGCTTTCTTT.

The J gene is TRBJ1-1, the V gene TRBV18; D remains ambiguous. The V gene's germline CDR1 is KGHSH and CDR2 LQKENI. This CDR3 contains 15 residues. The V gene lost 3 bases and the J gene lost 3 bases, with 14 bases spanning the gap. The CDR3 DNA reads TGTGCCAGCTCACCTCCGGGTGGGCGCGACACTGAAGCTTTCTTT. Translating it yields CASSPPGGRDTEAFF.

This rearrangement joins TRBV27 to TRBJ2-7, with D perhaps matching TRBD1 (5 bases). The CDR3 contains 15 residues. The V end lost 7 bases, the J end lost 6 bases, and 22 bases lay between the germline ends. The germline CDR1 and CDR2 sequences are MNHEY and SMNVEV (reference sequence). This CDR3 reads CASNPLRGSGLEQYF. The CDR3 DNA follows: TGTGCCAGCAATCCTCTTAGGGGATCGGGCCTCGAGCAGTACTTC.

V is TRBV6-6 and J is TRBJ1-1, with TRBD1 as a possible D gene (5 bases). Germline loops: CDR1 MNHNY, CDR2 SVGAGI (reference sequence). CDR3 length: 14 amino acids. With 6 bases removed from V and 4 bases from J, the gap between germline ends came to 15 bases. The CDR3 spells CASRDAGRPTEAFF. CDR3 DNA sequence: TGTGCCAGCAGAGATGCAGGGCGTCCCACTGAAGCTTTCTTT.

This clone is a singleton in its sample. The chain is built from TRBV7-8 and TRBJ1-4; D unresolved. Germline assignment: CDR1 SGHVS and CDR2 FQNEAQ. This CDR3 is 17 amino acids long. Trimming cost V 5 bases and J 0 bases, with 16 bases left between them. CDR3: CASSPKPRRTTNEKLFF. CDR3 nucleotides: TGTGCCAGCAGCCCAAAACCCCGCAGAACAACTAATGAAAAACTGTTTTTT.

The chain joins TRBV4-2 to TRBJ1-3; D perhaps matches TRBD1 (6 bases). CDR3 length: 16 amino acids. Trimming took off 4 bases at V and 4 bases at J, with 17 bases between the two ends. Germline V gene sequence: CDR1 LGHNA, CDR2 YNFKEQ. CDR3 sequence (DNA): TGTGCCAGCAGCCTCACAGAAGGCAGGGGAGGAAACACCATATATTTT. Protein product: CASSLTEGRGGNTIYF.

The CDR3 reads CASSPGGVIMNTEAFF. In nucleotides, the CDR3 is TGTGCCAGCTCGCCCGGGGGGGTAATCATGAACACTGAAGCTTTCTTT. The chain joins TRBV27 to TRBJ1-1, with D perhaps TRBD1 (5 bases). This CDR3 comprises 16 residues. Deletions cut 8 bases from V and 0 bases from J, with 19 bases between. From germline, CDR1 is MNHEY and CDR2 SMNVEV (reference sequence).

The chain employs TRBV4-3 and TRBJ2-3, with 8 bases fitting TRBD2. This CDR3 has 17 residues. The V segment lost 4 bases and the J segment 3 bases; nucleotides outside the gene matches: 12. Germline V lookup: CDR1 LGHNA, CDR2 YSLEER. The CDR3 DNA follows: TGCGCCAGCAGCCTCTCGACGGGAGGGTTGGGGACAGATACGCAGTATTTT. Translation gives CASSLSTGGLGTDTQYF.

The table lists this clone with a count of one. This chain joins TRBV30 and TRBJ1-5; maybe TRBD1 (5 bases). Per germline, CDR1 GTSNPN and CDR2 SVGIG (reference sequence). The CDR3 runs 13 residues. The germline V and J ends were trimmed by 5 bases and 3 bases, with 11 bases remaining between them. CDR3: CAWGTALNQPQHF. DNA of the CDR3: TGTGCCTGGGGGACTGCCCTCAATCAGCCCCAGCATTTT.

V gene TRBV7-9 combines with J gene TRBJ2-2; 9 bases fit TRBD1. This CDR3 is 17 amino acids long. The germline gives CDR1 SEHNR, CDR2 FQNEAQ (reference sequence). V trimming: 0 bases; J trimming: 1 base; junction bases outside the gene matches: 3. CDR3 DNA sequence: TGTGCCAGCAGCTTAGCGACGGGACAGGGGAACACCGGGGAGCTGTTTTTT. It is translated as CASSLATGQGNTGELFF. The variable domain in full, completed from reference TRBV7-9 and TRBJ2-2, reads DTGVSQNPRHKITKRGQNVTFRCDPISEHNRLYWYRQTLGQGPEFLTYFQNEAQLEKSRLLSDRFSAERPKGSFSTLEIQRTEQGDSAMYLCASSLATGQGNTGELFFGEGSRLTVL.

The J gene is TRBJ2-3, the V gene TRBV19; TRBD2 matches at 14 bases. Per germline, CDR1 LNHDA and CDR2 SQIVND (reference sequence). The J segment lost 8 bases and the V segment lost 11 bases, leaving 15 bases of the junction unmatched. This CDR3 comprises 16 residues. The CDR3 bases are TGTGCCTGCGAAGCCAGACTAGCGGGAGGGCCCGGTACGCAGTATTTT. It codes for CACEARLAGGPGTQYF.

This chain joins TRBV5-4 and TRBJ2-1; D unresolved. V dropped 3 bases and J dropped 0 bases, with 4 bases sitting between them. The CDR3 runs 13 residues. The germline V gene encodes CDR1 SGHNT and CDR2 YYREEE (reference sequence). CDR3 sequence reads: CASSYSSYNEQFF. CDR3 bases: TGTGCCAGCAGCTACAGCTCCTACAATGAGCAGTTCTTC.

CDR3 nucleotides: TGTGCCAGCAGTGAAAGAAGCGGGACTTCTACCACTTTCTTT. Translation: CASSERSGTSTTFF. The chain has TRBV6-1 and TRBJ1-1, with D maybe TRBD1 (5 bases). CDR1 and CDR2 from the germline V gene are MNHNS and SASEGT. This CDR3 is built from 14 residues. Trimming removed 2 bases from V and 12 bases from J, with 19 bases in between.

The gene calls are TRBV6-6 and TRBJ1-1; D call uncertain. Germline V gene sequence: CDR1 MNHNY, CDR2 SVGAGI (reference sequence). The CDR3 has 13 amino acids. Between the trimmed V and J ends, which lost 6 bases and 6 bases, there was a span of 14 bases. The CDR3 DNA is TGTGCCAGCAGGCCCGGGGTCCCGGCTGAAGCTTTCTTT. Translated: CASRPGVPAEAFF.

This chain joins TRBV19 and TRBJ1-1, with no clear D. This CDR3 contains 13 residues. The V end was cut by 3 bases, the J end by 5 bases, with 10 bases between. Germline V lookup: CDR1 LNHDA, CDR2 SQIVND (reference sequence). The CDR3 reads CASSIKASTEAFF. The CDR3 region has the DNA TGTGCCAGTAGTATTAAGGCGTCGACTGAAGCTTTCTTT.

The chain is built from TRBV7-9 and TRBJ1-4, with D unclear. CDR1 is SEHNR, CDR2 FQNEAQ, per germline (reference sequence). CDR3 length: 17 residues. V gave up 1 base and J gave up 0 bases, with 12 bases separating them. The CDR3 here is CASSLGSGNPTNEKLFF. Written as DNA, the CDR3 is TGTGCCAGCAGCTTAGGATCTGGCAACCCAACTAATGAAAAACTGTTTTTT.